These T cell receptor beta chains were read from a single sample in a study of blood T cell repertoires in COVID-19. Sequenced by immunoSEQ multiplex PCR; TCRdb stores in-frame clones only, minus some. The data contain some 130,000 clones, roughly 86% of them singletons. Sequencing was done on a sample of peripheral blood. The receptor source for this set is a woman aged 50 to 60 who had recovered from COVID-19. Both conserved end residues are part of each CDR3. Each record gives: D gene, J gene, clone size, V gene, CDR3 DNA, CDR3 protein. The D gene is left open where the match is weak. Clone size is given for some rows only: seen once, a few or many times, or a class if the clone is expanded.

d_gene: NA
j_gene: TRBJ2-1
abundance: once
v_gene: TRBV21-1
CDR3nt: TGTGCCAGCAGCTGGCGGACAGGGGTGCCCTACTCGAATGAGCAGTTCTTC
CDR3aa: CASSWRTGVPYSNEQFF

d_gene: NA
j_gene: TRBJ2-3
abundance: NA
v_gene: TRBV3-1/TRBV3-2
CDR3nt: TGTGCCAGCAGCCAAGTAGCGAATACGCAGTATTTT
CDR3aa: CASSQVANTQYF

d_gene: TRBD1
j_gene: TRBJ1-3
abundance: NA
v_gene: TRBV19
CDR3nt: TGTGCCAGCCGGGCAGACAGGGGAGGTGGAAACACCATATATTTT
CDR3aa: CASRADRGGGNTIYF

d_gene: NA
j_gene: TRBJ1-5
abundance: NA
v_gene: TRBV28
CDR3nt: TGTGCCAGCAGTTTATCCGGGGGGGGTTATCAGCCCCAGCATTTT
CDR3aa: CASSLSGGGYQPQHF

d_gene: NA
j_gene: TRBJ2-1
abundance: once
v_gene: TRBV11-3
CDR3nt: TGTGCCAGCAGCCATCGCGGGGATGAGCAGTTCTTC
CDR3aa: CASSHRGDEQFF

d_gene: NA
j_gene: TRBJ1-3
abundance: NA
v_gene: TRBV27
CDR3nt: TGTGCCAGCAGTTTCAAACAGGGAAACACCATATATTTT
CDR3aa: CASSFKQGNTIYF

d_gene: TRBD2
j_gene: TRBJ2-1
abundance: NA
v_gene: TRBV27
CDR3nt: TGTGCCAGCAGTTTATATCCTAGCGGGGGGGCAGGTGAGCAGTTCTTC
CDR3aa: CASSLYPSGGAGEQFF

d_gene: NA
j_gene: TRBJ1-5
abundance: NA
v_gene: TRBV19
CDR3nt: TGTGCCAGTAGTTCCCCAGACAGAAAAGATAGCAATCAGCCCCAGCATTTT
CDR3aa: CASSSPDRKDSNQPQHF

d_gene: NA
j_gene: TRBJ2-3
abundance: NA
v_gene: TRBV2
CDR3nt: TGTGCCAGCTTATTGGATACGCAGTATTTT
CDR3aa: CASLLDTQYF

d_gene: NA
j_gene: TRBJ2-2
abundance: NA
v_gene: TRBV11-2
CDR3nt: TGTGCCAGCAGCCAGGGTAGGGCCACCGGGGAGCTGTTTTTT
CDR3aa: CASSQGRATGELFF

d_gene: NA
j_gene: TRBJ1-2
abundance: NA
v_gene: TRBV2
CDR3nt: TGTGCCAGCAGCATTGACCAGGGGATCTATGGCTACACCTTC
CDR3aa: CASSIDQGIYGYTF